Below are 21 T cell receptor beta chains sequenced from a single sample in a study of cytomegalovirus exposure and HLA in healthy donors. PCR primers comprised 60 Vbeta and 13 Jbeta primers. Sequenced by immunoSEQ multiplex PCR; TCRdb stores in-frame clones only, minus some. The sample consists of about 150,000 clones, 8.5% to 10% of them appearing once. Source material: PBMCs. These receptors all come from a man in his fifties in good health and CMV-seronegative.

This clone was found a few times. V usage is TRBV2 and J usage is TRBJ1-3; no reliable D call. CDR1 SNHLY and CDR2 FYNNEI come from the germline V gene. The germline V and J ends were trimmed by 8 bases and 0 bases, with 5 bases remaining between them. This CDR3 is 12 amino acids long. For the CDR3, the DNA is TGTGCCAGCGTTCGCTCTGGAAACACCATATATTTT. Translated, it gives CASVRSGNTIYF.

The CDR3 DNA reads as TGTGCCAGCAGGCAGAACAGGGGTAACACTGAAGCTTTCTTT. Translated: CASRQNRGNTEAFF. The gene calls are TRBV6-1 and TRBJ1-1, with TRBD1 identical over 7 bases. Germline CDR1 MNHNS, CDR2 SASEGT. Trimming cost V 6 bases and J 2 bases; bases outside gene matches: 6. The CDR3 length is 14 residues.

There are a few counts of this clone. The chain employs TRBV28 and TRBJ2-7, with 9 bases fitting TRBD2. The CDR3 length is 17 residues. Germline CDR1 and CDR2: MDHEN and SYDVKM. After removal of 5 bases from V and 4 bases from J, the junction contained 15 bases not matched to a gene. The CDR3 is CASSLPGASGRRYEQYF. The DNA for the CDR3 is TGTGCCAGCAGTCTCCCCGGTGCGAGCGGGAGGAGGTACGAGCAGTACTTC. The variable domain in full, completed from reference TRBV28 and TRBJ2-7, reads DVKVTQSSRYLVKRTGEKVFLECVQDMDHENMFWYRQDPGLGLRLIYFSYDVKMKEKGDIPEGYSVSREKKERFSLILESASTNQTSMYLCASSLPGASGRRYEQYFGPGTRLTVT.

The chain is built from TRBV7-6 and TRBJ2-7, with 8 bases identical to TRBD1. The length of the CDR3 is 14 residues. The ends lost 5 bases at V and 0 bases at J; junction bases unmatched: 3. Germline CDR1 reads SGHVS; CDR2 reads FNYEAQ. The CDR3 bases are TGTGCCAGCAGCAGGACAGGGAGCTCCTACGAGCAGTACTTC. Translation gives CASSRTGSSYEQYF.

This clone was counted a few times. The chain links TRBV2 to TRBJ2-5; 7 bases are a match to TRBD1. J lost 3 bases, V lost 5 bases, and 9 bases had no gene match. The V gene's germline CDR1 is SNHLY and CDR2 FYNNEI. This CDR3 contains 15 residues. As DNA, the CDR3 is TGTGCCAGCAGTCTGGGGACAGAAGTAAAAGAGACCCAGTACTTC. It specifies CASSLGTEVKETQYF.

This clone was counted a few times. The V gene is TRBV2, the J gene TRBJ2-5, with D possibly being TRBD1 (5 bases). This CDR3 comprises 14 residues. V was pared by 4 bases and J by 5 bases, with 14 bases between. Germline values: CDR1 SNHLY, CDR2 FYNNEI. CDR3 in amino acids: CASSVPGKRETQYF. The CDR3 nucleotides read TGTGCCAGCAGTGTCCCAGGGAAACGGGAGACCCAGTACTTC.

This clone was found a few times. The rearrangement links TRBV27 to TRBJ2-3, with 8 bases lining up with TRBD2. This CDR3 is built from 14 residues. V lost 3 bases to trimming and J lost 5 bases; unmatched junction nucleotides: 4. CDR1 MNHEY and CDR2 SMNVEV come from the germline V gene (reference sequence). CDR3 in amino acids: CASSFGTRGDTQYF. CDR3 in DNA: TGTGCCAGCAGTTTTGGGACTAGAGGAGATACGCAGTATTTT.

This clone came up a few times. Its ends do not fully match the called genes, so a read error is possible. The J gene is TRBJ2-1, the V gene TRBV27, with TRBD1 matching over 9 bases. CDR1 is MNHEY and CDR2 is SMNVEV in the germline V gene (reference sequence). CDR3 length: 14 amino acids. The CDR3 is CASNLQGAFNEQFF. The CDR3 coding sequence is TGTGCCAGCAATTTACAGGGGGCTTTCAATGAGCAGTTCTTC.

This chain connects TRBV6-5 to TRBJ1-2, with no clear D. This CDR3 has 14 residues. Germline V lookup: CDR1 MNHEY, CDR2 SVGAGI. Deletions cut 5 bases from V and 6 bases from J, with 16 bases between. For the CDR3, the DNA is TGTGCCAGCAGTATCGGACTTAGTTCTGATGGCTACACCTTC. It is translated as CASSIGLSSDGYTF.

The V and J genes are TRBV9 and TRBJ1-4; maybe TRBD1 (6 bases). The CDR3 length is 17 residues. Trimming left V 1 base short and J 8 bases short, with 21 bases between. In germline, CDR1 is SGDLS, CDR2 YYNGEE. CDR3 residues: CASSVHPRGGAGEKLFF. In DNA form, the CDR3 reads TGTGCCAGCAGCGTACACCCGAGAGGGGGGGCAGGGGAAAAACTGTTTTTT.

The gene calls are TRBV18 and TRBJ1-4, with 9 bases that match TRBD1. Germline V gives CDR1 KGHSH, CDR2 LQKENI. The CDR3 length is 17 residues. Germline trimming cut 5 bases from V and 0 bases from J; bases unmatched to any gene: 7. CDR3 sequence reads: CASSSKQGAATNEKLFF. The CDR3 DNA sequence: TGTGCCAGCTCATCGAAACAGGGGGCTGCAACTAATGAAAAACTGTTTTTT.

This clone was seen only a few times. The gene calls are TRBV7-7 and TRBJ2-7; TRBD1 matches at 8 bases. CDR1 is SSHAT and CDR2 is FNYEAQ in the germline V gene (reference sequence). J gave up 4 bases and V 1 base, and 3 bases lay outside the gene matches. CDR3 length: 14 residues. CDR3: CASSLEQGGYEQYF. CDR3 sequence (DNA): TGTGCCAGCAGCTTAGAACAGGGGGGTTACGAGCAGTACTTC.

The chain combines TRBV19 with TRBJ2-7; 7 bases map to TRBD2. Germline CDR1 reads LNHDA; CDR2 reads SQIVND (reference sequence). J gave up 0 bases and V 0 bases, and 5 bases lay outside the gene matches. The CDR3 is 16 residues long. In nucleotides, the CDR3 is TGTGCCAGTAGTATAGATCCTAGCGGAAGCTCCTACGAGCAGTACTTC. Its protein is CASSIDPSGSSYEQYF.

The table lists this clone with a few counts. The rearrangement links TRBV5-4 to TRBJ1-2; D unresolved. With 3 bases removed from V and 0 bases from J, the gap between germline ends came to 9 bases. The CDR3 length is 14 residues. Germline assignment: CDR1 SGHNT and CDR2 YYREEE (reference sequence). As DNA, the CDR3 is TGTGCCAGCAGCTGGTCGGGAGCTAACTATGGCTACACCTTC. Translated, it gives CASSWSGANYGYTF.

J is TRBJ1-5 and V is TRBV19, with D unresolved. This CDR3 comprises 15 residues. Germline CDR1 reads LNHDA; CDR2 reads SQIVND (reference sequence). V lost 3 bases and J 0 bases, leaving 9 bases between the germline ends. The CDR3 sequence: CASSIREFSNQPQHF. In DNA, the CDR3 is TGTGCCAGTAGTATTCGGGAGTTTAGCAATCAGCCCCAGCATTTT. Full variable domain (rest looked up from reference TRBV19 and TRBJ1-5): DGGITQSPKYLFRKEGQNVTLSCEQNLNHDAMYWYRQDPGQGLRLIYYSQIVNDFQKGDIAEGYSVSREKKESFPLTVTSAQKNPTAFYLCASSIREFSNQPQHFGDGTRLSIL.

The V gene is TRBV19, the J gene TRBJ1-5; a weak D match, TRBD1 (5 bases). Germline V gene lookup returns CDR1 LNHDA and CDR2 SQIVND (reference sequence). The CDR3 loop spans 13 amino acids. Trimming took off 3 bases at V and 5 bases at J, with 8 bases between the two ends. CDR3 sequence reads: CASSIWGDQPQHF. CDR3 DNA: TGTGCCAGTAGTATTTGGGGGGATCAGCCCCAGCATTTT.

The rearrangement joins TRBV6-5 to TRBJ1-6; D might be TRBD1 (6 bases). Per germline, CDR1 MNHEY and CDR2 SVGAGI. The CDR3 covers 15 residues. The V end was cut by 2 bases, the J end by 7 bases, with 12 bases between. CDR3 in amino acids: CASSYRGRRNSPLHF. As DNA, the CDR3 is TGTGCCAGCAGTTACAGGGGGAGAAGGAATTCACCCCTCCACTTT.

The rearrangement links TRBV25-1 to TRBJ1-4; TRBD1 is a possible D gene (5 bases). Germline V lookup: CDR1 MGHDK, CDR2 SYGVNS. The CDR3 is 13 residues long. Trimming cost V 5 bases and J 8 bases, with 12 bases left between them. DNA of the CDR3: TGTGCCAGCAGTCGGGAGGGGAGGGAAAAACTGTTTTTT. Its translation is CASSREGREKLFF.

This rearrangement joins TRBV10-2 to TRBJ1-4, with D hard to call. This CDR3 is built from 13 residues. Germline V gene sequence: CDR1 WSHSY, CDR2 SAAADI. V lost 11 bases to trimming and J lost 0 bases, with 10 bases between them. This CDR3 reads CAARVATNEKLFF. The CDR3 nucleotides read TGCGCCGCCCGAGTTGCAACTAATGAAAAACTGTTTTTT.

The chain combines TRBV19 with TRBJ2-1; the D is unclear. The germline V and J ends were trimmed by 3 bases and 5 bases, with 8 bases remaining between them. Germline-derived CDR1 and CDR2 are LNHDA and SQIVND (reference sequence). This CDR3 region has 13 residues. CDR3 sequence: CASSIGANNEQFF. In DNA, the CDR3 is TGTGCCAGTAGTATTGGAGCTAACAATGAGCAGTTCTTC.

The chain uses TRBV15 and TRBJ2-4; possible D gene TRBD2, 5 bases. V lost 8 bases and J lost 2, with 10 bases in between. This CDR3 has 13 residues. Germline V gene data show CDR1 as LNHNV and CDR2 as YYDKDF (reference sequence). The CDR3 here is CATASGSKNIQYF. The CDR3 region has the DNA TGTGCCACCGCTTCGGGGTCCAAAAACATTCAGTACTTC.